This TCR beta chain was identified during a study of blood T cells in healthy people across ages. This clonotype has ten or more counts. What it binds is unknown. Through a sample-barcoded 5' primer and a J-beta primer mix, a second PCR was run for about 6 to 11 cycles. TCRdb re-called the 5' RACE reads through MiXCR, storing one row per CDR3 protein. The sample carries some 940,000 distinct CDR3 sequences, almost 30% recorded once. V shed 1 base and J 8 bases; nucleotides not matched to a gene: 6. The CDR3 is 14 residues long. Germline V gives CDR1 DFQATT, CDR2 SNEGSKA (reference sequence). The study, taken as a whole, reports: There was no known CMV status for donors, so expanded clonotype changes were possibly confounded.

These same records also appear under a second study, on T cells of mothers and their children. From that second work: Each child gave approximately 3.2 million TCR beta CDR3 reads (each mother, over 9.5 million).

The clonotype comes from a woman aged 35 to 49 in good health. The gene calls are TRBV20-1 and TRBJ1-5, with 9 bases aligning to TRBD1. The sequenced sample consisted of blood. CDR3: CSARGTGGAEPQHF. In nucleotides, the CDR3 is TGCAGTGCTAGAGGTACAGGGGGCGCAGAGCCCCAGCATTTT.